The source of this TCR beta chain is a study of control samples from healthy donors and cancer patients. This clone appeared once. CDR1 and CDR2 from the germline V gene are KGHSH and LQKENI. The CDR3 is made up of 13 amino acids. The V end lost 2 bases, the J end lost 15 bases, and 14 bases lay between the germline ends. Some clones are missing from TCRdb's copy, which holds only in-frame ones; the method was immunoSEQ multiplex PCR. The data show about 89,000 clones, around 85% seen once. The receptor was derived from a woman aged 35 to 49 in good health. Sequenced material: blood. The rearrangement links TRBV18 to TRBJ1-6; TRBD1 is a possible D gene (5 bases). The CDR3: CASSPGQGGLLHF. The CDR3 DNA is TGTGCCAGCTCACCAGGGCAGGGAGGACTCCTCCACTTT.